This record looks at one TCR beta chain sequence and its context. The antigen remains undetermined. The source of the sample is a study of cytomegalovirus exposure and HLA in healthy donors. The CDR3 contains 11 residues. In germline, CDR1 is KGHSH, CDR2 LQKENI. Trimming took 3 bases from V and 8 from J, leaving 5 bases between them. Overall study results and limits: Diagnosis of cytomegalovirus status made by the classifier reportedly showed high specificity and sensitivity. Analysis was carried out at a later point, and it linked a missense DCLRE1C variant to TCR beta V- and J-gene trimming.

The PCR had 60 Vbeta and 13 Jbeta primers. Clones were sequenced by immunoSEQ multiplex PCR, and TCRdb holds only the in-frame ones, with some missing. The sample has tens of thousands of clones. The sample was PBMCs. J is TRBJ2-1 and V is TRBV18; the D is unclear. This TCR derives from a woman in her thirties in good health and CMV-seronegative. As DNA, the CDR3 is TGTGCCAGCTCACCCTCGGATGAGCAGTTCTTC. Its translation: CASSPSDEQFF.